This entry lists 29 T cell receptor beta chains sequenced from one sample in a study of blood T cell repertoires in COVID-19. The method was immunoSEQ multiplex PCR; TCRdb's version includes in-frame clones alone and lacks a portion of them. The repertoire consists of under 150,000 clones, with 90% occurring once and the leading ten covering approximately 1.7%. The sample was peripheral blood. These receptors were collected from a human donor with active COVID-19. The donor label of this sample is uncertain.

This chain links TRBV7-6 with TRBJ2-1; D uncertain. The CDR3 has 16 amino acids. V was pared by 5 bases and J by 0 bases, with 14 bases between. Germline V lookup: CDR1 SGHVS, CDR2 FNYEAQ. CDR3 residues: CASSPEPESSYNEQFF. The CDR3 nucleotides are TGTGCCAGCAGCCCGGAGCCGGAAAGCTCCTACAATGAGCAGTTCTTC.

Concerning this clone: A read error is possible here, since a much larger clone lies one base away. The chain carries TRBV2 and TRBJ2-2; 9 bases map to TRBD1. The V and J ends lost 6 bases and 4 bases, in that order; junction bases with no gene match: 12. In germline, CDR1 is SNHLY, CDR2 FYNNEI. This CDR3 region has 17 residues. The CDR3 loop reads CASRQLQQGASTGELFF. CDR3 DNA: TGTGCCAGCAGGCAGCTACAACAGGGGGCTAGCACCGGGGAGCTGTTTTTT.

This clone has just one count. This rearrangement joins TRBV7-2 to TRBJ1-1, with 9 bases identical to TRBD1. Germline V gene sequence: CDR1 SGHTA, CDR2 FQGNSA. The CDR3 is made up of 16 amino acids. The trim removed 4 bases at V and 1 base at J, leaving 7 bases unmatched. The CDR3 nucleotides read TGTGCCAGCAGCTACGGGACAGGGAGGGGGAACACTGAAGCTTTCTTT. As protein: CASSYGTGRGNTEAFF.

This clone was seen just once. This chain connects TRBV7-9 to TRBJ2-7; a possible D gene is TRBD2 (5 bases). Germline assignment: CDR1 SEHNR and CDR2 FQNEAQ (reference sequence). The CDR3 has 18 residues. V dropped 2 bases and J dropped 1 base, with 21 bases sitting between them. The CDR3 here is CASSLSNPISRRSYEQYF. The DNA of the CDR3 is TGTGCCAGCAGCTTATCAAACCCGATCTCCCGGAGGTCCTACGAGCAGTACTTC. The complete variable domain, with remaining parts taken from reference TRBV7-9 and TRBJ2-7, reads DTGVSQNPRHKITKRGQNVTFRCDPISEHNRLYWYRQTLGQGPEFLTYFQNEAQLEKSRLLSDRFSAERPKGSFSTLEIQRTEQGDSAMYLCASSLSNPISRRSYEQYFGPGTRLTVT.

This clone was recorded only once. The chain uses TRBV12-3 or TRBV12-4 and TRBJ1-1, with D uncertain. The V gene lost 3 bases and the J gene lost 1 base, with 6 bases spanning the gap. The CDR3 spans 13 residues. CDR3 coding DNA: TGTGCCAGCAGTTTGAGAGCGAACACTGAAGCTTTCTTT. Translation: CASSLRANTEAFF.

This clone has a single count. The chain links TRBV30 to TRBJ1-2; 12 bases match TRBD1. The CDR3 sequence is 14 residues long. Germline-derived CDR1 and CDR2 are GTSNPN and SVGIG (reference sequence). The J segment lost 3 bases and the V segment lost 3 bases, leaving 2 bases of the junction unmatched. Here the CDR3 DNA reads TGTGCCTGGAGGGGACAGGGGGCGGACTATGGCTACACCTTC. It yields the protein CAWRGQGADYGYTF.

The CDR3, as DNA: TGTGCCAGCAGTTCAACAGGGGACACCATATATTTT. Protein: CASSSTGDTIYF. The chain uses TRBV6-2 or TRBV6-3 and TRBJ1-3; 7 bases are a match to TRBD1. The CDR3 covers 12 residues. Trimming at V came to 4 bases and at J to 8 bases, leaving 2 bases not matched to a gene. Germline V CDR1 and CDR2: MNHEY, SVGEGT.

The chain couples TRBV10-3 to TRBJ2-7, with D perhaps TRBD2 (6 bases). Germline V gene sequence: CDR1 ENHRY, CDR2 SYGVKD. The CDR3 extends over 14 amino acids. With 3 bases removed from V and 4 bases from J, the gap between germline ends came to 13 bases. CDR3 nucleotide sequence: TGTGCCATCAGTGATAATTGGGAGGCTTACGAGCAGTACTTC. This sequence encodes CAISDNWEAYEQYF.

This clone was found a few times. The rearrangement links TRBV10-3 to TRBJ2-7; possibly TRBD2 for D (6 bases). Looked up from germline, CDR1 is ENHRY and CDR2 is SYGVKD. The CDR3 loop spans 15 amino acids. The germline V and J ends were trimmed by 3 bases and 9 bases, with 21 bases remaining between them. CDR3 sequence reads: CAISDRDGFFGGQYF. CDR3 bases: TGTGCCATCAGTGACCGGGACGGCTTTTTCGGGGGGCAGTACTTC.

This chain links TRBV2 with TRBJ1-2; tentative D call: TRBD1 (6 bases). V was trimmed by 7 bases and J by 3 bases, leaving 12 bases between them. The CDR3 sequence is 13 residues long. Per the germline V gene, CDR1 is SNHLY and CDR2 is FYNNEI. This CDR3 is CASMKGDHYGYTF. The CDR3 DNA sequence: TGTGCCAGCATGAAGGGGGATCACTATGGCTACACCTTC.

The chain links TRBV5-6 to TRBJ1-1; D might be TRBD1 (5 bases). V shed 1 base and J shed 6 bases, with 10 bases lying between them. The CDR3 loop spans 13 amino acids. Germline V lookup: CDR1 SGHDT, CDR2 YYEEEE. The CDR3 spells CASSLWGASEAFF. DNA for the CDR3: TGTGCCAGCAGCTTGTGGGGCGCGTCTGAAGCTTTCTTT.

V is TRBV12-3 or TRBV12-4 and J is TRBJ2-7; 10 bases align to TRBD1. V lost 5 bases, J lost 6 bases, and 4 bases stayed unmatched. This CDR3 has 13 residues. CDR3 bases: TGTGCCAGCAGTACCGGGACAGGGGTCGAGCAGTACTTC. As protein: CASSTGTGVEQYF.

V usage is TRBV15 and J usage is TRBJ2-3; D unclear. The V gene lost 0 bases and the J gene lost 3 bases, with 4 bases spanning the gap. Germline-derived CDR1 and CDR2 are LNHNV and YYDKDF (reference sequence). The CDR3 sequence is 13 residues long. CDR3 sequence reads: CATSRDQTDTQYF. Here the CDR3 DNA reads TGTGCCACCAGCAGAGACCAGACAGATACGCAGTATTTT.

This clone was counted a single time. The chain couples TRBV2 to TRBJ2-2, with D unresolved. V shed 3 bases and J shed 9 bases, with 5 bases lying between them. Germline V lookup: CDR1 SNHLY, CDR2 FYNNEI. The CDR3 covers 11 residues. CDR3 sequence: CASSDYWELFF. The CDR3, as DNA: TGTGCCAGCAGTGATTATTGGGAGCTGTTTTTT.

This chain connects TRBV29-1 to TRBJ2-5; possible D gene TRBD1, 5 bases. Germline assignment: CDR1 SQVTM and CDR2 ANQGSEA. The CDR3 is 14 residues long. V was clipped by 5 bases and J by 1 base, with 14 bases between them. The CDR3 loop reads CSVRRTIIQETQYF. DNA for the CDR3: TGCAGCGTTCGAAGGACAATTATCCAAGAGACCCAGTACTTC.

V is TRBV27 and J is TRBJ2-3; 7 bases map to TRBD2. Looked up from germline, CDR1 is MNHEY and CDR2 is SMNVEV (reference sequence). The CDR3 spans 15 residues. V lost 7 bases to trimming and J lost 2 bases; unmatched junction nucleotides: 9. For the CDR3, the DNA is TGTGCCAGCACCCCTCGGGGGGTGTACACAGATACGCAGTATTTT. This encodes CASTPRGVYTDTQYF.

A note on this clone: One junction end disagrees with the germline gene, perhaps due to a read error. The chain is built from TRBV7-7 and TRBJ2-5; 7 nucleotides align to TRBD1. Germline CDR1 SSHAT, CDR2 FNYEAQ (reference sequence). CDR3 length: 14 residues. The CDR3 loop reads CASSSSRGRETQYF. CDR3 in DNA: TGTGCTAGCAGTTCTAGTAGGGGGCGCGAGACCCAGTACTTC.

The genes are TRBV5-1 and TRBJ1-4, with TRBD1 identical over 9 bases. After removal of 3 bases from V and 7 bases from J, the junction contained 10 bases not matched to a gene. This CDR3 has 16 residues. CDR1 and CDR2 from the germline V gene are SGHRS and YFSETQ. DNA of the CDR3: TGCGCCAGCAGCTCAACAGGGGGCGGCTTTGTTGAAAAACTGTTTTTT. Its translation: CASSSTGGGFVEKLFF.

The genes are TRBV9 and TRBJ1-3; 10 bases are a match to TRBD1. The CDR3 sequence is 17 residues long. The V gene end was trimmed by 1 base and the J gene end by 0 bases; junction bases not matched to a gene: 4. Germline loops: CDR1 SGDLS, CDR2 YYNGEE. The CDR3 loop is CASSVPRTGGSGNTIYF. The CDR3, as DNA: TGTGCCAGCAGCGTACCGAGGACAGGGGGCTCTGGAAACACCATATATTTT.

The rearrangement links TRBV30 to TRBJ1-4; TRBD1 might be the D (5 bases). CDR1 GTSNPN and CDR2 SVGIG come from the germline V gene (reference sequence). This CDR3 is built from 13 residues. V was shortened by 4 bases and J by 7 bases, with 13 bases between the two germline ends. Here the CDR3 DNA reads TGTGCCTGGACGGGGGTGGGGGTTGAAAAACTGTTTTTT. Translation: CAWTGVGVEKLFF.

CDR3 nucleotides: TGTGCCAGCAGCTTGGGGCTGCGCTCCTACAATGAGCAGTTCTTC. Translation gives CASSLGLRSYNEQFF. The chain has TRBV11-3 and TRBJ2-1; a weak D match, TRBD1 (5 bases). From germline, CDR1 is SGHNT and CDR2 YENEEA. Trimming took off 3 bases at V and 0 bases at J, with 9 bases between the two ends. The CDR3 extends over 15 amino acids.

This clone was observed a handful of times. The rearrangement uses TRBV7-9 and TRBJ2-3; no reliable D call. The CDR3 runs to 14 residues. V was clipped by 7 bases and J by 4 bases, with 15 bases between them. Per germline, CDR1 SEHNR and CDR2 FQNEAQ (reference sequence). The CDR3 nucleotides are TGTGCCAGCACCCAATTTGGGCTGGCAGATACGCAGTATTTT. This gives the protein CASTQFGLADTQYF.

The chain joins TRBV19 to TRBJ2-3, with 8 bases that match TRBD1. The CDR3 covers 16 residues. With 4 bases clipped from V and 4 bases from J, the junction kept 10 bases outside the gene matches. Germline V gene data show CDR1 as LNHDA and CDR2 as SQIVND (reference sequence). For the CDR3, the DNA is TGTGCCAGTAGTACCGGGTGGCAGGGGGCCCCAGATACGCAGTATTTT. The encoded protein is CASSTGWQGAPDTQYF.

This chain connects TRBV6-2 or TRBV6-3 to TRBJ2-2; TRBD1 agrees at 9 bases. The CDR3 is 18 amino acids. With V trimmed by 5 bases and J by 9 bases, 19 bases remained unmatched. Germline-derived CDR1 and CDR2 are MNHEY and SVGEGT. The CDR3 here is CASSTLLILDRGPWELFF. In nucleotides, the CDR3 is TGTGCCAGCAGTACCCTCCTTATTTTGGACAGGGGCCCCTGGGAGCTGTTTTTT.

The chain joins TRBV6-5 to TRBJ2-5, with 7 bases lining up with TRBD2. Trimming removed 4 bases from V and 5 bases from J; junction bases left unmatched: 13. The CDR3 consists of 16 residues. The V gene's germline CDR1 is MNHEY and CDR2 SVGAGI. The CDR3 DNA sequence: TGTGCCAGCAGTTTATCGGGGGGACTTTACGGGGAGACCCAGTACTTC. Protein sequence: CASSLSGGLYGETQYF.

The chain has TRBV6-1 and TRBJ1-2; D is unresolved. V was clipped by 0 bases and J by 4 bases, with 6 bases between them. Germline V gene sequence: CDR1 MNHNS, CDR2 SASEGT. The CDR3 length is 13 residues. The CDR3 loop is CASSEAPSYGYTF. The CDR3 DNA sequence: TGTGCCAGCAGTGAAGCACCCAGCTATGGCTACACCTTC.

The chain uses TRBV2 and TRBJ1-2; 7 bases are a match to TRBD1. Trimming removed 5 bases from V and 2 bases from J; junction bases left unmatched: 8. Germline V gene lookup returns CDR1 SNHLY and CDR2 FYNNEI. This CDR3 is 15 amino acids long. CDR3 residues: CASSTTGGGNYGYTF. The DNA for the CDR3 is TGTGCCAGCAGTACCACGGGAGGGGGCAACTATGGCTACACCTTC.

This clone appeared once. This chain connects TRBV16 to TRBJ1-2, with D possibly matching TRBD1 (6 bases). V was shortened by 1 base and J by 1 base, with 10 bases between the two germline ends. This CDR3 region has 15 residues. Germline lookup yields CDR1 KGHSY and CDR2 FQNENV. The CDR3 loop reads CASSQLAGDNYGYTF. CDR3 sequence (DNA): TGTGCCAGCAGCCAATTGGCAGGGGATAACTATGGCTACACCTTC. Combining the CDR3 with reference TRBV16 and TRBJ1-2 gives the whole variable domain GEEVAQTPKHLVRGEGQKAKLYCAPIKGHSYVFWYQQVLKNEFKFLISFQNENVFDETGMPKERFSAKCLPNSPCSLEIQATKLEDSAVYFCASSQLAGDNYGYTFGSGTRLTVV.

The chain links TRBV5-1 to TRBJ1-1, with 8 nucleotides matching TRBD1. This CDR3 spans 15 amino acids. V lost 7 bases and J lost 4; bases outside the gene matches: 12. In germline, CDR1 is SGHRS, CDR2 YFSETQ. The CDR3 nucleotides read TGCGCCAGCGGGGTGTCCGGGACAGGACCCACTGAAGCTTTCTTT. This encodes CASGVSGTGPTEAFF.